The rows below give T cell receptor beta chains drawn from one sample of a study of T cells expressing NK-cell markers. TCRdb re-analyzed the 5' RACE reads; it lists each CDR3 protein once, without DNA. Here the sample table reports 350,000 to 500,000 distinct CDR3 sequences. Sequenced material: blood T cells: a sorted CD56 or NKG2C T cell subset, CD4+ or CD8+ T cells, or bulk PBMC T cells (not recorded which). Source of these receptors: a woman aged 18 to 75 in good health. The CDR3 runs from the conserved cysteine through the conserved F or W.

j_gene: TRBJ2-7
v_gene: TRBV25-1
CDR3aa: CASSGWGYEQYF

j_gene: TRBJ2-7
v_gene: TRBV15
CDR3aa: CATSRGDRNYEQYF

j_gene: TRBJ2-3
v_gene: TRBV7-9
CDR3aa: CASSPGTDGDTQYF

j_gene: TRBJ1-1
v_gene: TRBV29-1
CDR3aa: CSVPTGLPGTEAFF

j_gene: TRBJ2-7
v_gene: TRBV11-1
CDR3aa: CASSREFIKYEQYF

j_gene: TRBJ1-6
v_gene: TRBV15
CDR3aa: CATSRRTANSPLHF

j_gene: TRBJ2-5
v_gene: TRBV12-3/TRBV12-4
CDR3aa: CASSLADRGETQYF

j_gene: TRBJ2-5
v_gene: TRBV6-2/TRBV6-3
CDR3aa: CASGGRLQETQYF

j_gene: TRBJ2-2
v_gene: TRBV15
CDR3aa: CATSSGGINTGELFF

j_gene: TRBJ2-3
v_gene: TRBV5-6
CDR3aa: CASRASGTGVDTQYF

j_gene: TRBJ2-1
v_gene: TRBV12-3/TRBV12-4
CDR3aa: CASSPTGGWGGEQFF

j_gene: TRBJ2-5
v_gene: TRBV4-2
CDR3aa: CASSQGARGSETQYF

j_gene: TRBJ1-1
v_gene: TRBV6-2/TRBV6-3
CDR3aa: CASSPGTENTEAFF

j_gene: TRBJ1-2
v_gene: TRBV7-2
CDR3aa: CASSFSGNYGYTF

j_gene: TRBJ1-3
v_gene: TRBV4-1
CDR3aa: CASSHRGTGGMSGNTIYF

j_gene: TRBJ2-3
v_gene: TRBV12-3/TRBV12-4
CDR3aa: CASSLALLAGGRPDTQYF

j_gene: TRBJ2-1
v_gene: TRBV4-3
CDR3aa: CASSQGLAEDEQFF

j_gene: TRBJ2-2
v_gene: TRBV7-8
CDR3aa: CASSLARSDTGELFF

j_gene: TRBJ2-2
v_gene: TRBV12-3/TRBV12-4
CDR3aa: CASSFQGLAGELFF

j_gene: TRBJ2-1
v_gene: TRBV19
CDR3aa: CASSITGSYNEQFF

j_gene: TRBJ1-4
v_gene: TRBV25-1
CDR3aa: CASRGQVTSGKLFF

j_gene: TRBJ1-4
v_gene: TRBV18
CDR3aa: CASSPGSFNEKLFF

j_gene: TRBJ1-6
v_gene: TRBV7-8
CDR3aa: CASSLQGNSPLHF

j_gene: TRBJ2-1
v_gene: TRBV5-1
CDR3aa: CASSLDGGLVNEQFF

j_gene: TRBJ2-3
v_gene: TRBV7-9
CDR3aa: CASSLPATQYF

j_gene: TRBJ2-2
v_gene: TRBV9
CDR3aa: CASSAPRAVQSGELFF

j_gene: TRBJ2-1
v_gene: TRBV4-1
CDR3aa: CASSQGFLGLNYNEQFF

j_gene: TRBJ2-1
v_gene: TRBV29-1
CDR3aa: CSVELLRDYNEQFF

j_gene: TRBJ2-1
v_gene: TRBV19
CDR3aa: CASSPTTVFYNEQFF

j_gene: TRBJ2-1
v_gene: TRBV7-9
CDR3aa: CASSFPGPMFF

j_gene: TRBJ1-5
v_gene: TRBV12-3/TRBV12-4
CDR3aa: CASSLSEYQPQHF

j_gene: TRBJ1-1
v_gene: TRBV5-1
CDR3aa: CASSTDLNTEAFF

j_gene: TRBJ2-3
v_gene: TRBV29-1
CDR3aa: CSAQRGLGYTDTQYF

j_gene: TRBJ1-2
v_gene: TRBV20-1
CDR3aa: CSAREWGLDYGYTF

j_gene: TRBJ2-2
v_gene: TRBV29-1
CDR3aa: CSVDFGGAWTGELFF

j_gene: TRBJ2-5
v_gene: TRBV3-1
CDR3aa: CASSQTLAGRLQETQYF

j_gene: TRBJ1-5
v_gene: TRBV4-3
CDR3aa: CASSQLLNQPQHF

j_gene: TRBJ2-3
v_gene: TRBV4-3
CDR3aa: CASSQGSSLTQTSHNF

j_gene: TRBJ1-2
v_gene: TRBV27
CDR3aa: CASGRGLQPYGYTF

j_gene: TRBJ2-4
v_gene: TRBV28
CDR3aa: CASRVQGSKNIQYF

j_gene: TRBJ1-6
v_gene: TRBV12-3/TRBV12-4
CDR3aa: CASSFQGLVSPLHF

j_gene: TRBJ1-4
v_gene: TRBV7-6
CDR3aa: CASSPTLQGEKLFF